These 21 T cell receptor beta chains were sequenced from one sample in a study of CXCR3-negative and CXCR3-positive naive CD8 T cells. The authors prepared UMI-labeled TRB cDNA libraries by 5' RACE. Using the 5' RACE reads, TCRdb records one entry per CDR3 protein without DNA. Listed are approximately 49,000 distinct CDR3 sequences; about 15% falls within the top ten. What was sequenced was memory CD8+ T cells from blood. These receptors were collected from a human donor in good health. Some clones in this sample may be carry-over from other donors' samples.

This CDR3 reads CASSQRTGGPYEQYF. The gene calls are TRBV4-3 and TRBJ2-7; TCRdb's D gene call, TRBD1, goes unchecked for lack of DNA. The CDR3 extends over 15 amino acids. The germline V gene has CDR1 LGHNA and CDR2 YSLEER.

The chain couples TRBV7-9 to TRBJ1-5. Germline V lookup: CDR1 SEHNR, CDR2 FQNEAQ (reference sequence). The CDR3 length is 15 residues. CDR3 amino acids: CASSGQAYSNQPQHF.

This rearrangement joins TRBV20-1 to TRBJ2-3; no DNA is available, so the TRBD1 call from TCRdb remains unchecked. This CDR3 is 14 amino acids long. Germline V gene data show CDR1 as DFQATT and CDR2 as SNEGSKA (reference sequence). The CDR3 loop is CSAFSGISTDTQYF.

The chain's CDR3 is CASNSPGGAGPYNEQFF. The chain has TRBV7-9 and TRBJ2-1; TCRdb calls TRBD2, which cannot be checked without DNA. CDR3 length: 17 residues. Germline CDR1 and CDR2: SEHNR and FQNEAQ (reference sequence).

The genes are TRBV4-3 and TRBJ2-7; absent DNA, TCRdb's TRBD1 call cannot be checked. Germline CDR1 LGHNA, CDR2 YSLEER. CDR3 length: 15 amino acids. The CDR3 sequence is CASSQERQGTYEQYF.

This chain links TRBV19 with TRBJ1-1; the TCRdb call, TRBD1, lacks DNA for checking. CDR1 is LNHDA, CDR2 SQIVND, per germline (reference sequence). This CDR3 is built from 15 residues. CDR3 sequence reads: CASSSTGTGFDEAFF.

The gene calls are TRBV18 and TRBJ2-1; with no DNA, the TCRdb D assignment of TRBD1 cannot be verified. Per germline, CDR1 KGHSH and CDR2 LQKENI. The CDR3 has 17 residues. The CDR3 reads CASSPLVSRASYNEQFF.

The CDR3: CASSPQDRAPYEQYF. The rearrangement uses TRBV13 and TRBJ2-7; TCRdb gives TRBD1 as the D gene, but with no DNA this cannot be confirmed. Germline-derived CDR1 and CDR2 are PRHDT and FYEKMQ (reference sequence). CDR3 length equals 15 residues.

V and J are TRBV11-2 and TRBJ1-1; the TCRdb D gene call, TRBD1, has no DNA to confirm it. This CDR3 spans 15 amino acids. Germline values: CDR1 SGHAT, CDR2 FQNNGV. CDR3 sequence reads: CASSDPGQGAPEAFF.

The chain employs TRBV4-1 and TRBJ2-1; TCRdb reports TRBD1, a call that lacks DNA to check it against. The germline V gene encodes CDR1 MGHRA and CDR2 YSYEKL. The CDR3 sequence is 15 residues long. The chain's CDR3 is CASSQGHREFDEQFF.

The chain has TRBV7-2 and TRBJ1-2; as DNA is missing, the TRBD1 call by TCRdb cannot be tested. Germline CDR1 is SGHTA and CDR2 is FQGNSA. The length of the CDR3 is 16 residues. The CDR3 loop is CASSLEGRARPGGYTF.

The gene calls are TRBV5-1 and TRBJ2-7; TCRdb outputs TRBD1, but without DNA this stays unchecked. The germline V gene encodes CDR1 SGHRS and CDR2 YFSETQ. The CDR3 consists of 16 residues. CDR3 region: CASSLADGGGTYEQYF.

The chain recombines TRBV11-3 with TRBJ2-1; checking the TCRdb D call of TRBD2 is not possible without DNA. Germline V CDR1 and CDR2: SGHNT, YENEEA. The CDR3 covers 16 residues. The CDR3 protein is CASSLGRSGGSNEQFF. The full variable domain, its missing parts supplied by reference TRBV11-3 and TRBJ2-1, is EAGVVQSPRYKIIEKKQPVAFWCNPISGHNTLYWYLQNLGQGPELLIRYENEEAVDDSQLPKDRFSAERLKGVDSTLKIQPAELGDSAVYLCASSLGRSGGSNEQFFGPGTRLTVL.

This sequence joins TRBV2 and TRBJ2-7; TCRdb selects TRBD1, and the lack of DNA leaves this call unchecked. CDR3 length: 13 residues. Germline V CDR1 and CDR2: SNHLY, FYNNEI. This CDR3 is CASKDRAAYEQYF.

The chain links TRBV4-2 to TRBJ2-1; TCRdb gives TRBD2 as the D gene, but with no DNA this cannot be confirmed. The germline CDR1 and CDR2 sequences are LGHNA and YNFKEQ. The CDR3 is 19 amino acids. The CDR3 sequence is CASSQGGGGGLSSYNEQFF.

V usage is TRBV28 and J usage is TRBJ2-2. Per germline, CDR1 MDHEN and CDR2 SYDVKM. This CDR3 spans 14 amino acids. The CDR3 is CASSSIADTGELFF.

This sequence joins TRBV24-1 and TRBJ2-1. The CDR3 length is 16 residues. Germline-derived CDR1 and CDR2 are KGHDR and SFDVKD. This CDR3 reads CATSELPTPSYNEQFF.

The rearrangement joins TRBV29-1 to TRBJ2-2; the TCRdb D gene call, TRBD2, has no DNA to confirm it. The CDR3 extends over 13 amino acids. CDR1 SQVTM and CDR2 ANQGSEA come from the germline V gene. The CDR3 loop is CSVIAENTGELFF.

The V and J genes are TRBV7-3 and TRBJ2-7; TCRdb's D call of TRBD1 is untestable without DNA. The CDR3 spans 14 residues. From germline, CDR1 is SGHTA and CDR2 FQGTGA. CDR3 amino acids: CASSVGQGAYEQYF.

The V call is TRBV20-1, the J call TRBJ2-1; TCRdb's assignment of TRBD2 cannot be checked, as there is no DNA. Germline V gene data show CDR1 as DFQATT and CDR2 as SNEGSKA (reference sequence). This CDR3 comprises 15 residues. The CDR3 here is CSASPASGRAYEQFF.

This rearrangement joins TRBV28 to TRBJ2-5. CDR1 MDHEN and CDR2 SYDVKM come from the germline V gene. There are 15 residues in the CDR3. The CDR3 loop is CASGFAGTGQETQYF.